Below are 16 T cell receptor beta chains sequenced from a single sample in a study of cytomegalovirus exposure and HLA in healthy donors. Both 60 Vbeta primers and 13 Jbeta primers went into the PCR. The assay was immunoSEQ multiplex PCR, and TCRdb's table has in-frame clones only and misses some. This repertoire comprises more than 95,000 clones; its ten largest clones make up roughly 0.94%. Sequenced: PBMCs. These receptors were collected from a young man in good health and CMV-seronegative.

The V gene is TRBV30, the J gene TRBJ2-5; D is unresolved. The V end was cut by 0 bases, the J end by 4 bases, with 9 bases between. Germline V CDR1 and CDR2: GTSNPN, SVGIG (reference sequence). The CDR3 sequence is 13 residues long. The CDR3 sequence is CAWSVTRRETQYF. The CDR3 DNA reads as TGTGCCTGGAGTGTAACCCGGAGAGAGACCCAGTACTTC. The full variable domain, in which reference TRBV30 and TRBJ2-5 provide the parts outside the CDR3, is SQTIHQWPATLVQPVGSPLSLECTVEGTSNPNLYWYRQAAGRGLQLLFYSVGIGQISSEVPQNLSASRPQDRQFILSSKKLLLSDSGFYLCAWSVTRRETQYFGPGTRLLVL.

The chain uses TRBV10-3 and TRBJ1-2, with no clear D. Trimming removed 1 base from V and 8 bases from J, with 8 bases in between. Germline V gene data show CDR1 as ENHRY and CDR2 as SYGVKD. The CDR3 is made up of 12 amino acids. This CDR3 reads CAISELDGGYTF. The CDR3 coding sequence is TGTGCCATCAGTGAGTTAGACGGGGGCTACACCTTC.

This chain connects TRBV5-6 to TRBJ2-1; 11 nucleotides agree with TRBD2. The CDR3 extends over 15 amino acids. Trimming cost V 6 bases and J 8 bases; bases outside gene matches: 10. Germline V gene lookup returns CDR1 SGHDT and CDR2 YYEEEE. The CDR3 here is CASNLDSGRGYEQFF. The DNA of the CDR3 is TGTGCCAGCAACCTAGATAGCGGGAGGGGGTATGAGCAGTTCTTC.

The rearrangement joins TRBV2 to TRBJ1-5; 8 nucleotides align to TRBD1. The germline CDR1 and CDR2 sequences are SNHLY and FYNNEI. Trimming removed 7 bases from V and 9 bases from J; junction bases left unmatched: 11. The CDR3 sequence is 14 residues long. The CDR3 region is CASTRGQGGGPQHF. CDR3 nucleotides: TGTGCCAGCACCCGAGGACAGGGCGGGGGGCCCCAGCATTTT.

The genes are TRBV5-1 and TRBJ1-5; 7 positions match TRBD1. Germline assignment: CDR1 SGHRS and CDR2 YFSETQ. V shed 3 bases and J 4 bases; nucleotides not matched to a gene: 4. The CDR3 totals 14 residues. CDR3 in amino acids: CASSWDSGNQPQHF. CDR3 coding DNA: TGCGCCAGCAGCTGGGACAGTGGTAATCAGCCCCAGCATTTT.

The chain uses TRBV7-8 and TRBJ2-3; 7 bases are shared with TRBD1. Germline V gives CDR1 SGHVS, CDR2 FQNEAQ. CDR3 length equals 16 residues. V gave up 4 bases and J gave up 4 bases; unmatched junction bases: 11. The DNA of the CDR3 is TGTGCCAGCAGCTCACAGACAGGGATCGTGGCAGATACGCAGTATTTT. Translated: CASSSQTGIVADTQYF.

The chain couples TRBV6-1 to TRBJ1-2, with 9 bases aligning to TRBD1. This CDR3 spans 15 amino acids. The junction had 9 bases not matched to a gene; V was cut back by 2 bases and J by 8 bases. CDR1 and CDR2 (germline): MNHNS, SASEGT. The CDR3: CASSEFPGTGKGYTF. CDR3 sequence (DNA): TGTGCCAGCAGTGAATTCCCCGGGACAGGGAAAGGCTACACCTTC.

This chain uses TRBV10-1 with TRBJ1-2; D gene uncertain. This CDR3 region has 15 residues. Germline-derived CDR1 and CDR2 are WNHNN and SYGVQD (reference sequence). Trimming left V 10 bases short and J 4 bases short, with 22 bases between. CDR3 sequence (DNA): TGCGCCACCCAACGAGGGAAACAGCTTATCTATGGCTACACCTTC. Amino acids: CATQRGKQLIYGYTF.

The rearrangement links TRBV25-1 to TRBJ2-7; tentatively, D is TRBD1 (6 bases). The length of the CDR3 is 15 residues. V shed 3 bases and J shed 2 bases, with 14 bases lying between them. Germline loops: CDR1 MGHDK, CDR2 SYGVNS. CDR3 nucleotides: TGTGCCAGCAGTGATTCCGGGACACCACCCTACGAGCAGTACTTC. It translates to CASSDSGTPPYEQYF.

This chain connects TRBV10-1 to TRBJ2-1; TRBD1 matches 9 bases. V trimming: 2 bases; J trimming: 4 bases; junction bases outside the gene matches: 6. CDR1 and CDR2 from the germline V gene are WNHNN and SYGVQD (reference sequence). The CDR3 runs 16 residues. The CDR3: CASSEVDRGGYNEQFF. CDR3 DNA sequence: TGCGCCAGCAGTGAGGTAGACAGGGGGGGATACAATGAGCAGTTCTTC.

This chain joins TRBV6-1 and TRBJ1-6; D might be TRBD1 (6 bases). The germline V gene has CDR1 MNHNS and CDR2 SASEGT. V was shortened by 3 bases and J by 8 bases, with 17 bases between the two germline ends. CDR3 length: 16 residues. Written as DNA, the CDR3 is TGTGCCAGCAGTGATCCACAGGGAAGGGCTTATTCACCCCTCCACTTT. This sequence encodes CASSDPQGRAYSPLHF.

The chain joins TRBV6-6 to TRBJ1-5, with TRBD1 identical over 7 bases. CDR1 and CDR2 from the germline V gene are MNHNY and SVGAGI (reference sequence). This CDR3 is built from 14 residues. The V and J ends lost 7 bases and 5 bases, in that order; junction bases with no gene match: 8. CDR3 nucleotide sequence: TGTGCCAGCAACAGACAGGGAACCGATCAGCCCCAGCATTTT. Protein: CASNRQGTDQPQHF.

The chain links TRBV9 to TRBJ1-5; no reliable D call. Germline V gene sequence: CDR1 SGDLS, CDR2 YYNGEE. The CDR3 sequence is 13 residues long. Trimming stripped 4 bases from V and 4 bases from J, with 9 bases between. The CDR3 bases are TGTGCCAGCAGCCCCGCCCAGAATCAGCCCCAGCATTTT. This sequence encodes CASSPAQNQPQHF.

This sequence joins TRBV9 and TRBJ2-7, with TRBD1 matching over 8 bases. The CDR3 runs to 13 residues. The J segment lost 3 bases and the V segment lost 4 bases, leaving 3 bases of the junction unmatched. Germline CDR1 and CDR2: SGDLS and YYNGEE. The CDR3 DNA reads TGTGCCAGCAGCCCCGGGACAGGCTACGAGCAGTACTTC. It specifies CASSPGTGYEQYF. Complete variable domain (other parts from reference TRBV9 and TRBJ2-7): DSGVTQTPKHLITATGQRVTLRCSPRSGDLSVYWYQQSLDQGLQFLIQYYNGEERAKGNILERFSAQQFPDLHSELNLSSLELGDSALYFCASSPGTGYEQYFGPGTRLTVT.

The rearrangement joins TRBV2 to TRBJ1-1; no reliable D call. Germline V gives CDR1 SNHLY, CDR2 FYNNEI. CDR3 size: 12 residues. CDR3 in amino acids: CAQRRGNTEAFF. The CDR3 DNA follows: TGTGCTCAGCGGAGAGGGAACACTGAAGCTTTCTTT.

The J gene is TRBJ2-7, the V gene TRBV19; a weak D match, TRBD1 (6 bases). The CDR3 is 13 residues long. Between the trimmed V and J ends, which lost 6 bases and 2 bases, there was a span of 11 bases. The V gene's germline CDR1 is LNHDA and CDR2 SQIVND (reference sequence). The CDR3 spells CASRSTGTYEQYF. In nucleotides, the CDR3 is TGTGCCAGTAGATCGACAGGAACCTACGAGCAGTACTTC.